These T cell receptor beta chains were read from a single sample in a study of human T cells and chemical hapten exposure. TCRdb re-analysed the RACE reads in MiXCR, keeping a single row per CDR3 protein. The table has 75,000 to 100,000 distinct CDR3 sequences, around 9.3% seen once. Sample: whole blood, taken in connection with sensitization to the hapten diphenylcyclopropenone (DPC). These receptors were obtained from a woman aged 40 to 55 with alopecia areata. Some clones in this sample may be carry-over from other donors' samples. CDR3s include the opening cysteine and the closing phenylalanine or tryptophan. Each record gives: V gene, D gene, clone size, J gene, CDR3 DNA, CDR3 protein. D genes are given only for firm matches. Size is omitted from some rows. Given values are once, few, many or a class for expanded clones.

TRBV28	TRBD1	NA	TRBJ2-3	TGTGCCAGCAGTTTAAATCTTGGCAGGGGGCATGATACGCAGTATTTT	CASSLNLGRGHDTQYF
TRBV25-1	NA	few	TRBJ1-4	TGTGCCAGCAGTGAAGGAGGGCATAATGAAAAACTGTTTTTT	CASSEGGHNEKLFF
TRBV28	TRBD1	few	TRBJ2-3	TGTGCCAGCAGGCCAGGGGGCCGCGCAGATACGCAGTATTTT	CASRPGGRADTQYF
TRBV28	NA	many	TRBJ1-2	TGTGCCAGCAGCTCACAGGGACCCACTAACTATGGCTACACCTTC	CASSSQGPTNYGYTF
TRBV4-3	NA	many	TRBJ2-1	TGCGCCAGCAGCCAAGGGGTCGGGTCCTACAATGAGCAGTTCTTC	CASSQGVGSYNEQFF
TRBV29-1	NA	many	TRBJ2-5	TGCAGCGTCCCTGAGGGGAACCAAGAGACCCAGTACTTC	CSVPEGNQETQYF
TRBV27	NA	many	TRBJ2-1	TGTGCCAGCAGTTCGACCGGGACCCTATATTACAATGAGCAGTTCTTC	CASSSTGTLYYNEQFF
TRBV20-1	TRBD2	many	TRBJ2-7	TGCAGTGCTAGTGATGGGCGGGAGTCATACTACGAGCAGTACTTC	CSASDGRESYYEQYF
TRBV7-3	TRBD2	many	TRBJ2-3	TGTGCCAGCAGCTTAACGGGCGGGAGTCAAGATACGCAGTATTTT	CASSLTGGSQDTQYF
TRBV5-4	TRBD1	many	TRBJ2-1	TGTGCCAGCAGCTTGGATTTGACAGGGGGCCTGGACAATGAGCAGTTCTTC	CASSLDLTGGLDNEQFF
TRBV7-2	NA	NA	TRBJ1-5	TGTGCCAGCAGCTTAGGGGTAGACTGGGGAAGTCAGCCCCAGCATTTT	CASSLGVDWGSQPQHF